This TCR beta chain emerged from a study of shared T cell receptors in the human thymus. Germline V CDR1 and CDR2: SGDLS, YYNGEE. Trimming took 0 bases from V and 0 from J; bases not matched to a gene: 2. The length of the CDR3 is 15 residues. Generated by immunoSEQ multiplex PCR, the TCRdb table keeps only in-frame clones and is missing some. The sample has more than 550,000 clones, over 75% seen once. The same data also contributed to another study, on human thymus T cells.

J is TRBJ2-5 and V is TRBV9, with 7 bases identical to TRBD2. This clonotype was sampled from a boy in the first two years of life with a congenital heart defect. Sequenced: thymocytes. The CDR3 here is CASSVGEGHQETQYF. The CDR3 bases are TGTGCCAGCAGCGTAGGGGAGGGGCACCAAGAGACCCAGTACTTC.